The 25 T cell receptor beta chains reported below all come from one sample, sequenced in a study of blood T cells in healthy people across ages (dated by TCRdb to about 2015). Libraries were built with 5' RACE. A second roughly 6 to 12 cycle PCR used a sample-barcoded 5' primer and a J-beta primer mix. TCRdb applied fastp at Q25 and MiXCR to the public reads, then kept only in-frame beta chains. Every CDR3 protein is listed once, alongside the most common genes and DNA of its rows. This sample is represented by over 1,500,000 distinct CDR3 sequences; about two fifths of them were singletons. The top ten clones comprise roughly 24% of the sample. Sequenced sample: blood. Receptor source: a human donor in good health.

CDR3 nucleotide sequence: TGCAGTGCTAGATCGGGGGCTGGGGCCAACGTCCTGACTTTC. Its translation: CSARSGAGANVLTF. The chain links TRBV20-1 to TRBJ2-6, with D tentatively TRBD2 (6 bases). Germline assignment: CDR1 DFQATT and CDR2 SNEGSKA (reference sequence). Trimming removed 2 bases from V and 2 bases from J, with 7 bases in between. This CDR3 is built from 14 residues.

V gene TRBV7-2 combines with J gene TRBJ1-1; TRBD1 is a possible D gene (6 bases). CDR3 length: 13 residues. Germline CDR1 SGHTA, CDR2 FQGNSA. With 1 base removed from V and 12 bases from J, the gap between germline ends came to 15 bases. The CDR3 DNA reads TGTGCCAGCAGCTTAGGAGGAGGGGGTGTAACTTTCTTT. It translates to CASSLGGGGVTFF.

The rearrangement uses TRBV4-2 and TRBJ2-7, with D possibly TRBD2 on 5 matching bases. This CDR3 spans 13 amino acids. Germline CDR1 reads LGHNA; CDR2 reads YNFKEQ. Trimming stripped 0 bases from V and 7 bases from J, with 10 bases between. As DNA, the CDR3 is TGTGCCAGCAGCCAAGATGGTTGGAGGGAGCAGTACTTC. Protein: CASSQDGWREQYF.

The chain links TRBV7-8 to TRBJ2-2, with D perhaps TRBD1 or TRBD2 (6 bases each). CDR3 length: 16 amino acids. Trimming pared 5 bases from V and 1 base from J, leaving 14 bases between. Germline V gene lookup returns CDR1 SGHVS and CDR2 FQNEAQ. This CDR3 is CASSPGGGQNTGELFF. DNA for the CDR3: TGTGCCAGCAGCCCCGGGGGCGGACAGAACACCGGGGAGCTGTTTTTT.

The chain couples TRBV28 to TRBJ2-7; D may be TRBD2 (5 bases). Per germline, CDR1 MDHEN and CDR2 SYDVKM. V shed 3 bases and J shed 2 bases, with 8 bases lying between them. The CDR3 is 13 residues long. CDR3 sequence (DNA): TGTGCCAGCAGTTTTAGCGTTCCCTACGAGCAGTACTTC. This codes for CASSFSVPYEQYF.

The J gene is TRBJ2-6, the V gene TRBV18; D perhaps matches TRBD2 (5 bases). Germline CDR1 is KGHSH and CDR2 is LQKENI. V was shortened by 5 bases and J by 2 bases, with 13 bases between the two germline ends. CDR3 size: 16 residues. This CDR3 is CASSSLEDPGANVLTF. The CDR3 coding sequence is TGTGCCAGCTCATCCTTGGAGGACCCTGGGGCCAACGTCCTGACTTTC.

The table lists this clonotype with a few counts. The chain employs TRBV4-2 and TRBJ2-3; TRBD1 or TRBD2 may be the D gene (5 bases each). With 8 bases removed from V and 2 bases from J, the gap between germline ends came to 17 bases. From germline, CDR1 is LGHNA and CDR2 YNFKEQ. The CDR3 has 15 residues. CDR3: CASGSGTPLTDTQYF. The CDR3 DNA follows: TGTGCCAGCGGCTCCGGGACCCCGCTCACAGATACGCAGTATTTT.

The chain uses TRBV29-1 and TRBJ2-1; D uncertain. The CDR3 has 12 residues. Trimming left V 0 bases short and J 7 bases short, with 7 bases between. Germline V CDR1 and CDR2: SQVTM, ANQGSEA. This CDR3 reads CSVEDPGNEQFF. CDR3 sequence (DNA): TGCAGCGTTGAAGATCCCGGGAATGAGCAGTTCTTC.

The chain links TRBV7-3 to TRBJ1-6, with a possible D match to TRBD1 (5 bases). The CDR3 sequence is 16 residues long. The V and J ends lost 3 bases and 8 bases respectively, with 17 bases between them. CDR1 and CDR2 from the germline V gene are SGHTA and FQGTGA. The CDR3 coding sequence is TGTGCCAGCAGCTTGCGGAGGGCAGGGACGGATTCACCCCTCCACTTT. Encoded protein: CASSLRRAGTDSPLHF.

The chain has TRBV4-1 and TRBJ2-4; a possible D gene is TRBD2 (6 bases). V lost 3 bases, J lost 1 base, and 13 bases lay in between. From germline, CDR1 is MGHRA and CDR2 YSYEKL. This CDR3 comprises 16 residues. In DNA form, the CDR3 reads TGCGCCAGCAGCCAGCCTGGGAGGACGGCCAAAAACATTCAGTACTTC. It is translated as CASSQPGRTAKNIQYF.

The V gene is TRBV28, the J gene TRBJ1-2, with TRBD1 identical over 7 bases. With 4 bases clipped from V and 4 bases from J, the junction kept 6 bases outside the gene matches. This CDR3 is 14 amino acids long. The germline V gene has CDR1 MDHEN and CDR2 SYDVKM. The CDR3 region has the DNA TGTGCCAGCAGTTGGGACAGCAAGACCTATGGCTACACCTTC. It is translated as CASSWDSKTYGYTF.

V is TRBV7-9 and J is TRBJ2-7; a weak D match, TRBD1 (6 bases). The CDR3 totals 15 residues. V gave up 2 bases and J gave up 7 bases, with 18 bases separating them. In germline, CDR1 is SEHNR, CDR2 FQNEAQ (reference sequence). The CDR3 reads CASSLSGALMGEQYF. The CDR3 DNA reads as TGTGCCAGCAGCTTATCAGGGGCGCTTATGGGAGAGCAGTACTTC.

To note about this clonotype: A read error may produce the germline difference seen at one junction end. This CDR3 is CAGSQPPGRSQETQYF. The CDR3 DNA sequence: TGCGCCGGCAGCCAGCCCCCGGGACGTTCACAAGAGACCCAGTACTTC. The chain links TRBV5-1 to TRBJ2-5; D is possibly TRBD1 or TRBD2 (5 bases each). Per germline, CDR1 SGHRS and CDR2 YFSETQ. The CDR3 is 16 amino acids.

This clonotype has just a few counts. This chain links TRBV7-3 with TRBJ1-2, with TRBD1 matching 8 bases. CDR1 is SGHTA, CDR2 FQGTGA, per germline. J gave up 8 bases and V 4 bases, and 6 bases lay outside the gene matches. The CDR3 sequence is 13 residues long. The CDR3 nucleotides are TGTGCCAGCAGCTCTGGACAGGGCCTAGGCTACACCTTC. It yields the protein CASSSGQGLGYTF.

The chain links TRBV28 to TRBJ1-2, with TRBD1 matching over 10 bases. Germline CDR1 reads MDHEN; CDR2 reads SYDVKM. The CDR3 totals 14 residues. V shed 4 bases and J 7 bases; nucleotides not matched to a gene: 6. CDR3 nucleotide sequence: TGTGCCAGCAGTTCGGGACAGGGGAGCAGTGGCTACACCTTC. This translates into CASSSGQGSSGYTF.

The chain is built from TRBV7-2 and TRBJ2-5, with D possibly being TRBD2 (5 bases). Germline lookup yields CDR1 SGHTA and CDR2 FQGNSA. The V gene lost 1 base and the J gene lost 2 bases, with 11 bases spanning the gap. This CDR3 is built from 15 residues. CDR3 nucleotide sequence: TGTGCCAGCAGCTTAGGGGCCGGGGATCAAGAGACCCAGTACTTC. This gives the protein CASSLGAGDQETQYF.

With regard to this clonotype: Mismatch with germline at one junction end may stem from a read error. The chain has TRBV7-9 and TRBJ2-4; D ambiguous. This CDR3 is 13 amino acids long. Germline V CDR1 and CDR2: SEHNR, FQNEAQ (reference sequence). CDR3 in amino acids: CASSLDLGNTQYF. CDR3 nucleotide sequence: TGTGCCAGCAGCTTAGACCTGGGAAACACTCAGTACTTC.

This chain uses TRBV6-5 with TRBJ2-3, with D maybe TRBD2 (6 bases). The CDR3 is 16 residues long. CDR1 MNHEY and CDR2 SVGAGI come from the germline V gene. Trimming shortened V by 1 base and J by 2 bases, and 13 bases separated the two germline ends. In nucleotides, the CDR3 is TGTGCCAGCAGTTACTATTCGGGACTTGACACAGATACGCAGTATTTT. Encoded protein: CASSYYSGLDTDTQYF.

This clonotype was observed at least ten times. This chain connects TRBV7-2 to TRBJ2-3, with 12 bases fitting TRBD2. Germline V gene sequence: CDR1 SGHTA, CDR2 FQGNSA. The ends lost 4 bases at V and 9 bases at J; junction bases unmatched: 5. This CDR3 comprises 14 residues. The CDR3 protein is CASSSSGGAWTQYF. In DNA, the CDR3 is TGTGCCAGCAGCTCTAGCGGGGGGGCTTGGACGCAGTATTTT.

This clonotype was counted a few times. The junction shows a germline mismatch at one end, possibly a read error. V and J are TRBV12-3 or TRBV12-4 and TRBJ2-7, with D hard to call. CDR3 length: 11 amino acids. Here the CDR3 reads CACSLSYEQYF. For the CDR3, the DNA is TGTGCCTGCAGTTTGTCCTACGAGCAGTACTTC.

Only a few counts were recorded for this clonotype. J is TRBJ1-2 and V is TRBV29-1; no firm D call. CDR1 SQVTM and CDR2 ANQGSEA come from the germline V gene. V was clipped by 3 bases and J by 8 bases, with 10 bases between them. This CDR3 spans 11 amino acids. The CDR3 loop reads CSVEEGWGYTF. CDR3 in DNA: TGCAGCGTTGAGGAGGGTTGGGGCTACACCTTC.

This clonotype is a singleton in its sample. The chain joins TRBV6-1 to TRBJ1-1; no reliable D call. The V end was cut by 5 bases, the J end by 5 bases, with 12 bases between. The CDR3 is 13 amino acids. The germline V gene has CDR1 MNHNS and CDR2 SASEGT. Here the CDR3 reads CASSRLRQTEAFF. CDR3 DNA: TGTGCCAGCAGTCGACTACGACAAACTGAAGCTTTCTTT.

The chain uses TRBV9 and TRBJ2-7, with D perhaps matching TRBD2 (7 bases). Germline-derived CDR1 and CDR2 are SGDLS and YYNGEE. The CDR3 is 15 residues long. V gave up 0 bases and J gave up 5 bases, with 15 bases separating them. The CDR3, as DNA: TGTGCCAGCAGCGTAGCGGGGGGCGTGGCAAACGAGCAGTACTTC. Its translation is CASSVAGGVANEQYF.

The genes are TRBV6-2 or TRBV6-3 and TRBJ2-5, with 8 bases lining up with TRBD1. This CDR3 has 15 amino acids. Looked up from germline, CDR1 is MNHEY and CDR2 is SVGEGT. Trimming took 4 bases from V and 5 from J; bases not matched to a gene: 9. The CDR3 DNA sequence: TGTGCCAGCAGTTCACAAGGACAGGGATTCGAGACCCAGTACTTC. Translation: CASSSQGQGFETQYF.

Details on this clonotype: A clone one base away is much larger, so this may be a read error. The gene calls are TRBV29-1 and TRBJ2-7, with unresolved D. CDR3 length: 13 amino acids. CDR1 and CDR2 (germline): SQVTM, ANQGSEA. The DNA for the CDR3 is TGCAGCGTTGGGCAACTTAGCTCCTACGAGCAGGACTTC. This sequence encodes CSVGQLSSYEQDF.